Following are 32 T cell receptor beta chains from one sample sequenced in a study of identical twins. TCRdb independently ran MiXCR on the 5' RACE reads; one entry per CDR3 protein. The table shows 400,000 to 600,000 distinct CDR3 sequences, with around 22% occurring only once. These records were also assigned to another study, of yellow fever vaccine responses in identical twins.

The source material was CD4+ T cells sorted from blood. All receptors come from a woman younger than 30 in good health.

This clonotype has ten or more counts. The chain combines TRBV5-1 with TRBJ2-7; D is perhaps TRBD2 (6 bases). V dropped 5 bases and J dropped 1 base, with 16 bases sitting between them. The CDR3 loop spans 15 amino acids. Germline CDR1 is SGHRS and CDR2 is YFSETQ. CDR3 sequence (DNA): TGCGCCAGCAGAGGTCGGAGGGCGCTATCCTACGAGCAGTACGTC. Amino acids: CASRGRRALSYEQYV.

The genes are TRBV20-1 and TRBJ2-1; 8 nucleotides line up with TRBD2. V trimming: 3 bases; J trimming: 6 bases; junction bases outside the gene matches: 4. The CDR3 is 13 amino acids. The germline gives CDR1 DFQATT, CDR2 SNEGSKA (reference sequence). The CDR3 sequence is CSASLAGSNEQFF. In nucleotides, the CDR3 is TGCAGTGCTAGCCTAGCGGGTAGCAATGAGCAGTTCTTC.

V gene TRBV5-1 combines with J gene TRBJ2-6; D unresolved. The germline gives CDR1 SGHRS, CDR2 YFSETQ. Trimming removed 0 bases at V and 0 bases at J, with 7 bases between. This CDR3 is 16 amino acids long. CDR3 sequence: CASSLEVNSGANVLTF. The CDR3 DNA follows: TGCGCCAGCAGCTTGGAGGTGAACTCTGGGGCCAACGTCCTGACTTTC.

In DNA form, the CDR3 reads TGCGCCAGCAGCCCCACTAGCGGGGGGACGAACACCGGGGAGCTGTTTTTT. Protein sequence: CASSPTSGGTNTGELFF. The V call is TRBV5-1, the J call TRBJ2-2; TRBD2 aligns across 12 bases. Trimming at V came to 4 bases and at J to 0 bases, leaving 4 bases not matched to a gene. Germline-derived CDR1 and CDR2 are SGHRS and YFSETQ. The CDR3 covers 17 residues.

This clonotype was observed a handful of times. The CDR3 here is CAISEPARSNEQFF. The DNA of the CDR3 is TGTGCCATCAGTGAGCCAGCTAGATCCAATGAGCAGTTCTTC. The chain carries TRBV10-3 and TRBJ2-1, with unresolved D. The germline CDR1 and CDR2 sequences are ENHRY and SYGVKD. The CDR3 consists of 14 residues. Trimming left V 2 bases short and J 6 bases short, with 11 bases between.

Ten or more counts support this clonotype. This rearrangement joins TRBV20-1 to TRBJ2-1; 12 bases are a match to TRBD2. This CDR3 has 14 residues. V lost 4 bases to trimming and J lost 10 bases; unmatched junction nucleotides: 8. CDR1 is DFQATT and CDR2 is SNEGSKA in the germline V gene (reference sequence). The CDR3 here is CSANPTSGRREQFF. The CDR3 DNA is TGCAGTGCTAACCCAACTAGCGGGAGGCGCGAGCAGTTCTTC.

Note on this clonotype: A junction end diverges from the germline sequence, so it may reflect a read error. The rearrangement uses TRBV4-2 and TRBJ2-7, with a weak D call TRBD2 (6 bases). Germline V gene sequence: CDR1 LGHNA, CDR2 YNFKEQ. The CDR3 is 15 amino acids. CDR3 nucleotide sequence: TGTGCCAGCAGACAAGCCGCGGGACTCAACTACGAGCAGTACTTC. Its protein product is CASRQAAGLNYEQYF.

This clonotype appeared a few times. The chain employs TRBV15 and TRBJ1-4; D is unresolved. Germline CDR1 and CDR2: LNHNV and YYDKDF (reference sequence). This CDR3 is 14 amino acids long. The V end was cut by 3 bases, the J end by 5 bases, with 10 bases between. In DNA form, the CDR3 reads TGTGCCACCAGCAGCGGACTGCGAAATGAAAAACTGTTTTTT. It translates to CATSSGLRNEKLFF.

This rearrangement joins TRBV5-1 to TRBJ2-3; D gene uncertain. This CDR3 comprises 15 residues. Germline lookup yields CDR1 SGHRS and CDR2 YFSETQ. Trimming pared 0 bases from V and 0 bases from J, leaving 8 bases between. CDR3 in DNA: TGCGCCAGCAGCTTGGAACGGGCTAGCACAGATACGCAGTATTTT. It is translated as CASSLERASTDTQYF.

In this sample, this clonotype turned up once. The rearrangement joins TRBV5-1 to TRBJ1-1; D gene unclear. The germline CDR1 and CDR2 sequences are SGHRS and YFSETQ. V dropped 3 bases and J dropped 0 bases, with 12 bases sitting between them. This CDR3 comprises 15 residues. The CDR3: CASSSTTTVNTEAFF. The DNA for the CDR3 is TGCGCCAGCAGCTCAACTACCACAGTGAACACTGAAGCTTTCTTT. Filled out from reference TRBV5-1 and TRBJ1-1, the complete variable domain reads KAGVTQTPRYLIKTRGQQVTLSCSPISGHRSVSWYQQTPGQGLQFLFEYFSETQRNKGNFPGRFSGRQFSNSRSEMNVSTLELGDSALYLCASSSTTTVNTEAFFGQGTRLTVV.

This clonotype was seen more than once but under ten times. CDR3 region: CASSLEGRFSTGELFF. In nucleotides, the CDR3 is TGTGCCAGCAGCTTAGAGGGCAGGTTCTCCACCGGGGAGCTGTTTTTT. This chain connects TRBV13 to TRBJ2-2; D gene uncertain. Between the trimmed V and J ends, which lost 1 base and 4 bases, there was a span of 13 bases. The CDR3 spans 16 residues. The germline V gene encodes CDR1 PRHDT and CDR2 FYEKMQ (reference sequence).

This sequence joins TRBV5-1 and TRBJ2-7; perhaps TRBD2 as D (7 bases). V was shortened by 7 bases and J by 3 bases, with 17 bases between the two germline ends. This CDR3 has 14 residues. CDR1 is SGHRS and CDR2 is YFSETQ in the germline V gene. CDR3 region: CASRGGGRIYEQYF. The CDR3 DNA follows: TGCGCCAGCCGAGGGGGGGGCCGGATCTACGAGCAGTACTTC.

The gene calls are TRBV19 and TRBJ2-3; 8 bases are shared with TRBD2. This CDR3 spans 14 amino acids. The V gene's germline CDR1 is LNHDA and CDR2 SQIVND (reference sequence). V shed 7 bases, J shed 3 bases, and the junction held 6 bases outside the gene matches. The CDR3 here is CASTEGTSTDTQYF. The CDR3 nucleotides are TGTGCCAGTACCGAGGGGACTAGTACAGATACGCAGTATTTT.

The chain recombines TRBV3-1 with TRBJ1-2; 7 bases line up with TRBD1. The CDR3 loop spans 14 amino acids. Germline V CDR1 and CDR2: LGHDT, YNNKEL (reference sequence). V was clipped by 1 base and J by 6 bases; unmatched bases: 5. The chain's CDR3 is CASSQGQGRHGYTF. The CDR3 coding sequence is TGTGCCAGCAGCCAAGGACAGGGACGTCATGGCTACACCTTC.

The chain has TRBV7-2 and TRBJ1-5, with 8 nucleotides matching TRBD1. J gave up 5 bases and V 4 bases, and 4 bases lay outside the gene matches. Germline V gene lookup returns CDR1 SGHTA and CDR2 FQGNSA. The CDR3 has 14 residues. CDR3 coding DNA: TGTGCCAGCAGCTCTGACAGGGGAGATCAGCCCCAGCATTTT. Protein sequence: CASSSDRGDQPQHF.

This clonotype was recorded a few times. The J gene is TRBJ2-2, the V gene TRBV10-3, with D perhaps matching TRBD1 or TRBD2 (5 bases each). The CDR3 is 15 amino acids. Germline assignment: CDR1 ENHRY and CDR2 SYGVKD. The ends were cut back, 10 bases at V and 6 bases at J, with 21 bases in the middle. The CDR3 coding sequence is TGTGCCACGTCCCGGGACCCCTATGGATCCGGGGAGCTGTTTTTT. It is translated as CATSRDPYGSGELFF.

CDR3 nucleotides: TGCGCCAGCAGCTCCGTCCCCGGACTAGCAGGTAGCACAGATACGCAGTATTTT. Its translation is CASSSVPGLAGSTDTQYF. The V call is TRBV5-1, the J call TRBJ2-3; TRBD2 agrees at 8 bases. Trimming took 3 bases from V and 0 from J; bases not matched to a gene: 12. Looked up from germline, CDR1 is SGHRS and CDR2 is YFSETQ. The CDR3 length is 18 residues.

This sequence joins TRBV3-1 and TRBJ2-2; TRBD2 agrees at 9 bases. J gave up 4 bases and V 6 bases, and 9 bases lay outside the gene matches. Germline CDR1 reads LGHDT; CDR2 reads YNNKEL (reference sequence). This CDR3 is built from 16 residues. The CDR3 region is CASSPLAGIGTGELFF. DNA of the CDR3: TGTGCCAGCAGTCCTCTAGCGGGAATCGGCACCGGGGAGCTGTTTTTT.

The CDR3: CASSLDHGETQYF. The CDR3 coding sequence is TGTGCCAGCTCACTGGACCATGGGGAGACCCAGTACTTC. The V call is TRBV18, the J call TRBJ2-5; D is unresolved. Germline loops: CDR1 KGHSH, CDR2 LQKENI. Trimming removed 4 bases at V and 5 bases at J, with 11 bases between. CDR3 length: 13 amino acids.

This clonotype appeared a few times. The chain uses TRBV7-9 and TRBJ2-2; 8 bases agree with TRBD2. Germline-derived CDR1 and CDR2 are SEHNR and FQNEAQ (reference sequence). This CDR3 is 16 amino acids long. V lost 2 bases and J lost 1; bases outside the gene matches: 3. For the CDR3, the DNA is TGTGCCAGCAGCTTAAAACGGGAGGGGAACACCGGGGAGCTGTTTTTT. It translates to CASSLKREGNTGELFF. Supplemented by reference TRBV7-9 and TRBJ2-2, the full variable domain reads DTGVSQNPRHKITKRGQNVTFRCDPISEHNRLYWYRQTLGQGPEFLTYFQNEAQLEKSRLLSDRFSAERPKGSFSTLEIQRTEQGDSAMYLCASSLKREGNTGELFFGEGSRLTVL.

The chain joins TRBV10-3 to TRBJ2-1; 11 positions agree with TRBD2. V trimming: 3 bases; J trimming: 9 bases; junction bases outside the gene matches: 10. Per germline, CDR1 ENHRY and CDR2 SYGVKD. The CDR3 length is 16 residues. The CDR3 DNA is TGTGCCATCAGTGAATTAGCGGGGGGGCTGGATCGTGAGCAGTTCTTC. Protein: CAISELAGGLDREQFF.

This clonotype was recorded a few times. The chain has TRBV2 and TRBJ2-5; D ambiguous. V lost 10 bases to trimming and J lost 5 bases, with 20 bases between them. Germline CDR1 SNHLY, CDR2 FYNNEI. The CDR3 loop spans 14 amino acids. This CDR3 reads CATLKGTSGETQYF. CDR3 sequence (DNA): TGTGCCACCCTCAAGGGAACCTCCGGGGAGACCCAGTACTTC.

The V gene is TRBV2, the J gene TRBJ2-3; 10 bases agree with TRBD2. CDR3 length: 15 residues. Trimming removed 5 bases from V and 2 bases from J; junction bases left unmatched: 4. Germline loops: CDR1 SNHLY, CDR2 FYNNEI. The CDR3 loop is CASSLSGRITDTQYF. The CDR3 DNA reads as TGTGCCAGCAGTCTTAGCGGGAGGATCACAGATACGCAGTATTTT.

This chain connects TRBV4-1 to TRBJ2-1; 7 nucleotides align to TRBD2. The V gene end was trimmed by 2 bases and the J gene end by 5 bases; junction bases not matched to a gene: 9. The CDR3 runs to 16 residues. From germline, CDR1 is MGHRA and CDR2 YSYEKL. The CDR3 DNA reads as TGCGCCAGCAGCCAACAAAGCCGGACTAGTCACAATGAGCAGTTCTTC. Its protein product is CASSQQSRTSHNEQFF.

The CDR3 sequence is CSAGTSSTDTQYF. In nucleotides, the CDR3 is TGCAGTGCTGGGACTAGCAGCACAGATACGCAGTATTTT. The chain has TRBV20-1 and TRBJ2-3; the match to TRBD2 covers 9 bases. This CDR3 is built from 13 residues. Germline assignment: CDR1 DFQATT and CDR2 SNEGSKA (reference sequence). Trimming took 5 bases from V and 0 from J; bases not matched to a gene: 0.

The V and J genes are TRBV5-1 and TRBJ2-2; D gene unclear. The germline V gene encodes CDR1 SGHRS and CDR2 YFSETQ. The V and J ends lost 2 bases and 6 bases respectively, with 8 bases between them. The CDR3 spans 13 residues. Written as DNA, the CDR3 is TGCGCCAGCAGCTTTTCCGGACCCGGGGAGCTGTTTTTT. This codes for CASSFSGPGELFF.

V is TRBV5-1 and J is TRBJ2-2; D might be TRBD2 (6 bases). Trimming removed 4 bases from V and 6 bases from J, with 19 bases in between. Per the germline V gene, CDR1 is SGHRS and CDR2 is YFSETQ. The CDR3 is 16 residues long. The CDR3 loop is CASSVLTSGGSGELFF. The CDR3 coding sequence is TGCGCCAGCAGCGTTTTAACCTCCGGAGGGTCCGGGGAGCTGTTTTTT. Using reference TRBV5-1 and TRBJ2-2 for the parts outside the CDR3, the full variable domain is KAGVTQTPRYLIKTRGQQVTLSCSPISGHRSVSWYQQTPGQGLQFLFEYFSETQRNKGNFPGRFSGRQFSNSRSEMNVSTLELGDSALYLCASSVLTSGGSGELFFGEGSRLTVL.

The chain uses TRBV10-3 and TRBJ1-6, with TRBD1 identical over 8 bases. The V gene's germline CDR1 is ENHRY and CDR2 SYGVKD. Trimming at V came to 0 bases and at J to 9 bases, leaving 10 bases not matched to a gene. The CDR3 covers 17 residues. CDR3 amino acids: CAISESLRQGYSSPLHF. The CDR3 DNA reads as TGTGCCATCAGTGAGTCTTTGAGACAGGGGTACAGTTCACCCCTCCACTTT.

This sequence joins TRBV3-1 and TRBJ2-1, with a weak D call TRBD2 (6 bases). V gave up 2 bases and J gave up 12 bases, with 8 bases separating them. Germline loops: CDR1 LGHDT, CDR2 YNNKEL (reference sequence). This CDR3 is 11 amino acids long. Written as DNA, the CDR3 is TGTGCCAGCAGCCAAACGGGGGTGCAGTTCTTC. Protein product: CASSQTGVQFF.

The chain links TRBV7-9 to TRBJ2-3, with D possibly being TRBD1 or TRBD2 (5 bases each). This CDR3 is 16 amino acids long. The germline gives CDR1 SEHNR, CDR2 FQNEAQ (reference sequence). Trimming took off 5 bases at V and 0 bases at J, with 15 bases between the two ends. The DNA for the CDR3 is TGTGCCAGCAGCCGTCGTGGGGGTCTTAGCACAGATACGCAGTATTTT. It is translated as CASSRRGGLSTDTQYF.

The chain combines TRBV7-7 with TRBJ2-5; D is possibly TRBD1 (6 bases). V lost 5 bases to trimming and J lost 2 bases, with 18 bases between them. Germline lookup yields CDR1 SSHAT and CDR2 FNYEAQ (reference sequence). The CDR3 runs 16 residues. CDR3 sequence (DNA): TGTGCCAGCAGCCGAATTGACAGGCAAGAGCAAGAGACCCAGTACTTC. Protein sequence: CASSRIDRQEQETQYF.

This chain joins TRBV10-3 and TRBJ2-5; tentatively, D is TRBD1 or TRBD2 (7 bases each). The CDR3 is made up of 13 amino acids. V gave up 8 bases and J gave up 5 bases, with 15 bases separating them. Germline CDR1 is ENHRY and CDR2 is SYGVKD. The CDR3 is CAISDREGETQYF. CDR3 in DNA: TGTGCCATCTCCGACAGGGAGGGGGAGACCCAGTACTTC.